This entry lists 19 T cell receptor beta chains sequenced from one sample in a study of shared clonotypes between healthy human individuals. Generated by immunoSEQ multiplex PCR, the TCRdb table keeps only in-frame clones and is missing some. The data contain about 980,000 clones, around three quarters of them singletons. The sequenced sample consisted of memory CD4+ T cells sorted from blood. The subset here: CD45RA-negative fraction. The receptors here all came from a man between 18 and 35 years old in good health.

This clone was seen a handful of times. The sample contains more than one DNA sequence encoding this CDR3. The rearrangement uses TRBV9 and TRBJ2-3, with TRBD2 matching over 8 bases. Unmatched junction bases numbered 3, after V lost 1 base and J lost 2 bases. Germline assignment: CDR1 SGDLS and CDR2 YYNGEE. The CDR3 consists of 15 residues. CDR3 sequence: CASSVLAGITDTQYF. For the CDR3, the DNA is TGTGCCAGCAGCGTACTAGCGGGTATCACAGATACGCAGTATTTT.

This sequence joins TRBV7-9 and TRBJ1-1, with D uncertain. The germline V gene encodes CDR1 SEHNR and CDR2 FQNEAQ (reference sequence). The V and J ends lost 5 bases and 0 bases respectively, with 19 bases between them. The CDR3 contains 17 residues. As DNA, the CDR3 is TGTGCCAGCAGCCCGGGAGCCTTTACCGTCGTGAACACTGAAGCTTTCTTT. This encodes CASSPGAFTVVNTEAFF.

The rearrangement links TRBV6-1 to TRBJ1-2; TRBD1 aligns across 8 bases. Unmatched junction bases numbered 7, after V lost 6 bases and J lost 7 bases. Germline lookup yields CDR1 MNHNS and CDR2 SASEGT. The CDR3 totals 13 residues. The DNA for the CDR3 is TGTGCCAGCAGGGAGACAGGGGCCCGTGGCTACACCTTC. As protein: CASRETGARGYTF.

V usage is TRBV28 and J usage is TRBJ2-5, with D tentatively TRBD1 or TRBD2 (6 bases each). CDR3 length equals 13 residues. Trimming took off 8 bases at V and 2 bases at J, with 12 bases between the two ends. Per the germline V gene, CDR1 is MDHEN and CDR2 is SYDVKM. The CDR3 protein is CASQTGAQETQYF. CDR3 coding DNA: TGTGCCAGCCAGACGGGGGCTCAAGAGACCCAGTACTTC.

The chain has TRBV30 and TRBJ1-1; D remains unclear. The CDR3 is 14 residues long. From germline, CDR1 is GTSNPN and CDR2 SVGIG (reference sequence). Deletions cut 3 bases from V and 0 bases from J, with 11 bases between. The CDR3 region is CAWSRAAMNTEAFF. For the CDR3, the DNA is TGTGCCTGGAGCCGGGCAGCCATGAACACTGAAGCTTTCTTT. Based on the CDR3 plus reference TRBV30 and TRBJ1-1, the full variable domain is SQTIHQWPATLVQPVGSPLSLECTVEGTSNPNLYWYRQAAGRGLQLLFYSVGIGQISSEVPQNLSASRPQDRQFILSSKKLLLSDSGFYLCAWSRAAMNTEAFFGQGTRLTVV.

This clone has a handful of counts. V gene TRBV19 combines with J gene TRBJ1-6, with 8 bases aligning to TRBD1. With V trimmed by 6 bases and J by 8 bases, 3 bases remained unmatched. This CDR3 has 13 amino acids. The V gene's germline CDR1 is LNHDA and CDR2 SQIVND (reference sequence). CDR3 sequence (DNA): TGTGCCAGTAGAGGACAGGGTGATTCACCCCTCCACTTT. It encodes CASRGQGDSPLHF.

Many counts were recorded for this clone. The same CDR3 also results from other DNA sequences found in this sample. This chain joins TRBV9 and TRBJ2-7, with D uncertain. Germline V gene sequence: CDR1 SGDLS, CDR2 YYNGEE. Trimming stripped 0 bases from V and 3 bases from J, with 7 bases between. The length of the CDR3 is 13 residues. CDR3 coding DNA: TGTGCCAGCAGCGTAGCTACCAACTACGAGCAGTACTTC. It translates to CASSVATNYEQYF.

The chain has TRBV9 and TRBJ2-3; 7 bases align to TRBD2. V lost 5 bases to trimming and J lost 6 bases; unmatched junction nucleotides: 6. This CDR3 has 13 amino acids. CDR1 is SGDLS and CDR2 is YYNGEE in the germline V gene. CDR3 bases: TGTGCCAGCAGAAGCGGGGCGGGGGATACGCAGTATTTT. Translated, it gives CASRSGAGDTQYF.

J is TRBJ1-1 and V is TRBV6-6; D gene unclear. V was cut by 6 bases and J by 3 bases, with 17 bases left in between. The CDR3 sequence is 15 residues long. Germline lookup yields CDR1 MNHNY and CDR2 SVGAGI (reference sequence). CDR3 region: CASSPTNRQYTEAFF. CDR3 nucleotide sequence: TGTGCCAGCAGCCCGACGAATAGGCAGTACACTGAAGCTTTCTTT.

V and J are TRBV30 and TRBJ1-5, with D possibly matching TRBD1 (6 bases). V gave up 3 bases and J gave up 13 bases, with 28 bases separating them. Germline V gene lookup returns CDR1 GTSNPN and CDR2 SVGIG (reference sequence). CDR3 length equals 16 residues. CDR3 sequence: CAWSGISSRRGGLQHF. In DNA, the CDR3 is TGTGCCTGGAGCGGGATTTCATCTCGACGGGGGGGGCTTCAGCATTTT.

V is TRBV4-1 and J is TRBJ2-1, with 8 bases aligning to TRBD2. This CDR3 comprises 16 residues. J lost 0 bases, V lost 4 bases, and 5 bases had no gene match. In germline, CDR1 is MGHRA, CDR2 YSYEKL. The CDR3 is CASSLILADSYNEQFF. The DNA for the CDR3 is TGCGCCAGCAGCCTCATACTAGCGGACTCCTACAATGAGCAGTTCTTC.

In this sample, this clone turned up once. V is TRBV5-4 and J is TRBJ1-1; D remains unclear. CDR1 SGHNT and CDR2 YYREEE come from the germline V gene (reference sequence). Trimming took off 0 bases at V and 4 bases at J, with 13 bases between the two ends. This CDR3 has 15 residues. CDR3 residues: CASSLAVAGGTEAFF. CDR3 in DNA: TGTGCCAGCAGCTTGGCCGTCGCAGGTGGCACTGAAGCTTTCTTT.

V usage is TRBV4-2 and J usage is TRBJ2-5, with D possibly matching TRBD1 (6 bases). V was shortened by 1 base and J by 3 bases, with 18 bases between the two germline ends. Germline-derived CDR1 and CDR2 are LGHNA and YNFKEQ. This CDR3 spans 17 amino acids. DNA of the CDR3: TGTGCCAGCAGCCAAGGGCAAACCGGGACACAAGAAGAGACCCAGTACTTC. The encoded protein is CASSQGQTGTQEETQYF.

The chain is built from TRBV6-5 and TRBJ1-1; weak D call: TRBD1 (6 bases). Trimming pared 1 base from V and 0 bases from J, leaving 12 bases between. CDR3 size: 16 residues. CDR1 and CDR2 from the germline V gene are MNHEY and SVGAGI. The CDR3 protein is CASSYWAGAMNTEAFF. CDR3 nucleotide sequence: TGTGCCAGCAGTTACTGGGCAGGGGCTATGAACACTGAAGCTTTCTTT.

This sequence joins TRBV19 and TRBJ2-7; no reliable D call. The CDR3 contains 15 residues. The germline CDR1 and CDR2 sequences are LNHDA and SQIVND (reference sequence). V lost 4 bases and J lost 0, with 13 bases in between. In DNA, the CDR3 is TGTGCCAGTAGTAGTTCCTGGAGTACCTCCTACGAGCAGTACTTC. This sequence encodes CASSSSWSTSYEQYF.

This clone was observed once. The rearrangement links TRBV28 to TRBJ1-1; unclear D gene. V lost 3 bases, J lost 2 bases, and 13 bases lay in between. CDR3 length equals 15 residues. Germline loops: CDR1 MDHEN, CDR2 SYDVKM. The CDR3 nucleotides read TGTGCCAGCAGTTTTGTCGGACGGCTAAACACTGAAGCTTTCTTT. Translation gives CASSFVGRLNTEAFF.

This clone showed up many times. The V call is TRBV6-5, the J call TRBJ2-7, with TRBD2 matching 8 bases. J gave up 4 bases and V 6 bases, and 11 bases lay outside the gene matches. The CDR3 covers 15 residues. CDR1 MNHEY and CDR2 SVGAGI come from the germline V gene. The CDR3 nucleotides are TGTGCCAGCAGCCGCGAGTTGGGCGGGGGGTACGAGCAGTACTTC. This codes for CASSRELGGGYEQYF.

The V gene is TRBV30, the J gene TRBJ2-3; 12 nucleotides match TRBD2. Germline lookup yields CDR1 GTSNPN and CDR2 SVGIG (reference sequence). The CDR3 totals 14 residues. With V trimmed by 3 bases and J by 6 bases, 4 bases remained unmatched. CDR3 protein: CAWRRTSGVDTQYF. Written as DNA, the CDR3 is TGTGCCTGGAGGCGGACTAGCGGGGTGGATACGCAGTATTTT.

This clone was seen more than once but under ten times. V gene TRBV10-2 combines with J gene TRBJ2-3; perhaps TRBD2 as D (7 bases). The V end was cut by 8 bases, the J end by 7 bases, with 16 bases between. The CDR3 is 13 amino acids. The germline V gene has CDR1 WSHSY and CDR2 SAAADI. CDR3 protein: CASVGGLSYTQYF. Written as DNA, the CDR3 is TGCGCCAGCGTCGGGGGGCTTAGTTATACGCAGTATTTT.